This is a list of T cell receptor beta chains from one sample in a study of blood T cell repertoires in COVID-19. TCRdb keeps only in-frame clones here, not all; method: immunoSEQ multiplex PCR. The table records 200,000 to 250,000 clones, around 86% of them present only once. The sequenced material came from peripheral blood. These receptors were obtained from a woman over 75 with COVID-19, enrolled during active disease. The CDR3 runs from the conserved cysteine through the conserved F or W. The D gene is left open where the match is weak. Clone size is given for some rows only: seen once, a few or many times, or a class if the clone is expanded.

J: TRBJ2-1
length: 12
size: NA
V: TRBV18
D: NA
CDR3: CASSPVVNEQFF
DNA: TGTGCCAGCTCCCCCGTCGTCAATGAGCAGTTCTTC

J: TRBJ1-1
length: 15
size: NA
V: TRBV27
D: NA
CDR3: CASSAATGGNTEAFF
DNA: TGTGCCAGCAGTGCCGCGACGGGAGGGAACACTGAAGCTTTCTTT

J: TRBJ1-1
length: 15
size: NA
V: TRBV3-1/TRBV3-2
D: NA
CDR3: CASSQVPGVNTEAFF
DNA: TGTGCCAGCAGCCAAGTACCCGGGGTGAACACTGAAGCTTTCTTT

J: TRBJ2-2
length: 16
size: NA
V: TRBV5-4
D: TRBD1
CDR3: CASSIAGTGGTGELFF
DNA: TGTGCCAGCAGCATAGCTGGGACAGGGGGCACCGGGGAGCTGTTTTTT

J: TRBJ1-4
length: 15
size: NA
V: TRBV5-1
D: TRBD1
CDR3: CASSNSGTGGEFLFF
DNA: TGCGCCAGCAGCAATTCCGGGACAGGGGGCGAATTTCTGTTTTTT

J: TRBJ1-1
length: 17
size: few
V: TRBV5-4
D: TRBD1
CDR3: CASSPGTGGNMNTEAFF
DNA: TGTGCCAGCAGCCCCGGGACAGGGGGTAACATGAACACTGAAGCTTTCTTT

J: TRBJ1-2
length: 15
size: NA
V: TRBV6-5
D: TRBD1
CDR3: CASSPRDRTNYGYTF
DNA: TGTGCCAGCAGCCCGCGGGACAGAACTAACTATGGCTACACCTTC

J: TRBJ2-1
length: 13
size: NA
V: TRBV2
D: TRBD2
CDR3: CASSPEGRGALFF
DNA: TGTGCCAGCAGCCCCGAAGGGCGGGGGGCCTTGTTCTTC

J: TRBJ1-1
length: 14
size: NA
V: TRBV10-3
D: TRBD1
CDR3: CANSDREGNTEAFF
DNA: TGTGCCAACAGCGACAGGGAAGGGAACACTGAAGCTTTCTTT

J: TRBJ1-5
length: 16
size: NA
V: TRBV18
D: TRBD1
CDR3: CASSPMGQGGRQPQHF
DNA: TGTGCCAGCTCACCAATGGGACAGGGGGGACGTCAGCCCCAGCATTTT

J: TRBJ1-5
length: 15
size: NA
V: TRBV18
D: NA
CDR3: CASSPGGGVLSAQHF
DNA: TGTGCCAGCTCACCGGGGGGTGGGGTTCTCTCGGCCCAGCATTTT

J: TRBJ1-6
length: 16
size: NA
V: TRBV28
D: TRBD1
CDR3: CASSWGSGTGGSPLHF
DNA: TGTGCCAGCAGTTGGGGGTCTGGGACAGGGGGTTCACCCCTCCACTTT

J: TRBJ2-2
length: 15
size: NA
V: TRBV5-1
D: TRBD2
CDR3: CASSSLAGHTGELFF
DNA: TGCGCCAGCAGTTCACTAGCGGGCCACACCGGGGAGCTGTTTTTT

J: TRBJ1-3
length: 13
size: few
V: TRBV19
D: NA
CDR3: CASTTSGGNTIYF
DNA: TGTGCCAGTACTACTTCGGGGGGAAACACCATATATTTT

J: TRBJ2-2
length: 14
size: NA
V: TRBV25-1
D: NA
CDR3: CASREAGNTGELFF
DNA: TGTGCCAGCAGAGAAGCGGGGAACACCGGGGAGCTGTTTTTT

J: TRBJ1-5
length: 13
size: NA
V: TRBV14
D: NA
CDR3: CASSRQSNQPQHF
DNA: TGTGCCAGCAGCCGCCAGAGCAATCAGCCCCAGCATTTT

J: TRBJ1-2
length: 14
size: NA
V: TRBV7-2
D: TRBD1
CDR3: CASSSRQGRYGYTF
DNA: TGTGCCAGCAGCTCCCGACAGGGTCGGTATGGCTACACCTTC

J: TRBJ2-5
length: 15
size: once
V: TRBV9
D: NA
CDR3: CASSVEGGVRETQYF
DNA: TGTGCCAGCAGCGTAGAAGGGGGAGTCAGAGAGACCCAGTACTTC